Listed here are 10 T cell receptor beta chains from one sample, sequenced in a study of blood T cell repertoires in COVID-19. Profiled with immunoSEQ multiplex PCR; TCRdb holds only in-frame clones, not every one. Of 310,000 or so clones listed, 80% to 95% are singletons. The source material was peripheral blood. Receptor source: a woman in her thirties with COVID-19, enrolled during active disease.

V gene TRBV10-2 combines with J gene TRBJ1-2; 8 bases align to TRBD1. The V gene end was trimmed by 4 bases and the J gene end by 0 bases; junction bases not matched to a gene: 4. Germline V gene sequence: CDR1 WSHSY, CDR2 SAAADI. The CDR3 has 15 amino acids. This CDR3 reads CASSADRDTNYGYTF. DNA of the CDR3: TGCGCCAGCAGTGCGGACAGGGACACTAACTATGGCTACACCTTC.

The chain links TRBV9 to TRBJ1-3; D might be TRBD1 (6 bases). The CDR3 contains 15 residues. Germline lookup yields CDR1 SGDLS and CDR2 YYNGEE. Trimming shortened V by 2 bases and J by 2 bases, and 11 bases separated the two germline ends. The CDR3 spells CASSVLQGPGNTIYF. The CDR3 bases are TGTGCCAGCAGCGTCCTTCAGGGGCCTGGAAACACCATATATTTT.

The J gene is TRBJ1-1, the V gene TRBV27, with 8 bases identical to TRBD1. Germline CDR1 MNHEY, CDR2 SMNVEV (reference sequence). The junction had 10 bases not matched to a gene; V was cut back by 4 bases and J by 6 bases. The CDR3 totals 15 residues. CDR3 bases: TGTGCCAGCAGTTCACGGACAGGGAAGAGTGCTGAAGCTTTCTTT. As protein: CASSSRTGKSAEAFF.

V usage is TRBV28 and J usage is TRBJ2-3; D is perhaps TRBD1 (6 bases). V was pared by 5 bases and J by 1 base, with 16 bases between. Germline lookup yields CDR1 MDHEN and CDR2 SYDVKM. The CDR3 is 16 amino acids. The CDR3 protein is CASSPLVTGRTDTQYF. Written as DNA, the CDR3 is TGTGCCAGCAGTCCATTAGTGACAGGCCGCACAGATACGCAGTATTTT.

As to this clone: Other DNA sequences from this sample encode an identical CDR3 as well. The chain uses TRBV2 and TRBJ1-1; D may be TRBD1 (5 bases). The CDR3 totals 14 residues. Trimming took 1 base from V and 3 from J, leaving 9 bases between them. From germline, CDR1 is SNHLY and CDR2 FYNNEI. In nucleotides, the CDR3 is TGTGCCAGCAGTGAAGGGGGGGGGTACACTGAAGCTTTCTTT. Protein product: CASSEGGGYTEAFF.

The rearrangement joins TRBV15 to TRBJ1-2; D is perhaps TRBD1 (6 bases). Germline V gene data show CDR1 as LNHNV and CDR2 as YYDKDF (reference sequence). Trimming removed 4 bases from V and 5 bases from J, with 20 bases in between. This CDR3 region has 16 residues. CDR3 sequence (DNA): TGTGCCACCAGCACCTCCGGGGCAGGGGTGAGGTATGGCTACACCTTC. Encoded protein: CATSTSGAGVRYGYTF.

The CDR3 region is CASSPIAGGSGNTIYF. The CDR3 bases are TGTGCCAGCAGCCCTATCGCGGGGGGCTCTGGAAACACCATATATTTT. The chain uses TRBV3-1 (or the pseudogene TRBV3-2) and TRBJ1-3; D might be TRBD1 (5 bases). Trimming removed 4 bases from V and 0 bases from J, with 13 bases in between. The germline V gene has CDR1 LGHDT and CDR2 YNNKEL (reference sequence). The CDR3 consists of 16 residues.

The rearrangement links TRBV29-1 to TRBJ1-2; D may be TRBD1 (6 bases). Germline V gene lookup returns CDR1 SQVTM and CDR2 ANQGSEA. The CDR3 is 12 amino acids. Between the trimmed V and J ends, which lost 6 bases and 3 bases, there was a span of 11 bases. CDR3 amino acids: CSVGHGDYGYTF. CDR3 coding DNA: TGCAGCGTGGGACATGGGGACTATGGCTACACCTTC.

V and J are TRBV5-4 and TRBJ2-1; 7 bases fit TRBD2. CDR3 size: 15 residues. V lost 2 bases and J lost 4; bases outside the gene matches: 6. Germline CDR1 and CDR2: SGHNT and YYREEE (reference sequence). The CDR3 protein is CASSLPGLSYNEQFF. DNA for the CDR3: TGTGCCAGCAGCTTACCGGGACTATCTTACAATGAGCAGTTCTTC.

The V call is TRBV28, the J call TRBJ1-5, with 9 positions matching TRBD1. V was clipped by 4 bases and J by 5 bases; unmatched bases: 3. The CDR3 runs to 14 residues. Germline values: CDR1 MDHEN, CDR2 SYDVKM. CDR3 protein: CASSSGQGDQPQHF. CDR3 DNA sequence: TGTGCCAGCAGTTCGGGACAGGGTGATCAGCCCCAGCATTTT.